This TCR beta chain was observed in a study of T cells in localized non-small cell lung cancer. Study conclusions and caveats: Heterogeneity remains possible, as sequencing covered one tumor region only. Median approximately 61 top-100 tumor clones were shared with paired adjacent lung.

Each adjacent lung sample was taken at least 2 cm from the tumor margin and was free of atypia. This CDR3 has 16 amino acids. Germline CDR1 SGHNT, CDR2 YENEEA. Trimming removed 5 bases from V and 3 bases from J, with 19 bases in between. This clone showed up just a few times. No antigen is known for it. Repertoires were generated with immunoSEQ multiplex PCR, while TCRdb's copy carries only in-frame clones and drops some. The sample records 4,000 or so clones, roughly 29% being singletons. The gene calls are TRBV11-3 and TRBJ1-1, with D possibly TRBD1 on 5 matching bases. Source: normal lung tissue next to the tumor, taken before any cancer treatment. This clonotype originated in a male donor aged 60 or over with stage III lung adenocarcinoma. The CDR3: CASSQNGQGRDTEAFF. As DNA, the CDR3 is TGTGCCAGCAGCCAAAATGGCCAGGGTAGGGACACTGAAGCTTTCTTT.